The following is a T cell receptor beta chain sequence with its context. Its antigen is currently unknown. The sample originates from a study of early T cells in non-severe SARS-CoV-2 infection. On the study more broadly: Bulk RNA taken from unsorted whole blood was sequenced, leaving chains unpaired.

In germline, CDR1 is LGHDT, CDR2 YNNKEL (reference sequence). Trimming stripped 1 base from V and 6 bases from J, with 14 bases between. The CDR3 spans 15 residues. Findings of the study overall: Matching results from VDJdb favored anti-spike CD8 responses, leaving private and CD4 specificities undetected.

Unique molecular identifiers were attached to individual cDNA molecules. TCRdb reprocessed the 5' RACE reads with MiXCR, giving one entry per CDR3 protein. The sample has roughly 60,000 distinct CDR3 sequences, 5.5% to 6.5% seen once. V usage is TRBV3-1 and J usage is TRBJ2-3; either TRBD1 or TRBD2 may supply D (6 bases each). The TCR sequence derives from an adult who was a healthcare worker with PCR-confirmed SARS-CoV-2 infection or an uninfected control (not recorded which). Input material: whole blood. The CDR3 here is CASSQARGPVDTQYF. The CDR3 bases are TGTGCCAGCAGCCAAGCCCGGGGGCCGGTGGATACGCAGTATTTT.